The 21 T cell receptor beta chains below were found in one sample sequenced in a study of human T cells and chemical hapten exposure. TCRdb used MiXCR to reprocess the RACE reads, holding one entry per CDR3 protein. The data hold 85,000 to 130,000 distinct CDR3 sequences, with 12% observed a single time. Time point given: pre-sensitization, week 0. Sample treatment: therapeutic diphenylcyclopropenone sensitization with weekly scalp DPC. Sequencing used whole blood, obtained in connection with sensitization to the hapten diphenylcyclopropenone (DPC). These receptors all stem from a woman aged 50 to 65 with alopecia areata. Some clones in this sample may be carry-over from other donors' samples.

This clonotype was detected ten times or more. The rearrangement links TRBV5-6 to TRBJ2-3, with a tentative D call TRBD2 (7 bases). CDR3 size: 16 residues. Germline V gene lookup returns CDR1 SGHDT and CDR2 YYEEEE. Deletions cut 2 bases from V and 0 bases from J, with 13 bases between. The CDR3 sequence is CASSLFGGASTDTQYF. The CDR3 DNA sequence: TGTGCCAGCAGCTTATTTGGGGGGGCTAGCACAGATACGCAGTATTTT. Full variable domain (rest looked up from reference TRBV5-6 and TRBJ2-3): DAGVTQSPTHLIKTRGQQVTLRCSPKSGHDTVSWYQQALGQGPQFIFQYYEEEERQRGNFPDRFSGHQFPNYSSELNVNALLLGDSALYLCASSLFGGASTDTQYFGPGTRLTVL.

This clonotype appeared a few times. The CDR3 protein is CASSYSRTSGDYTGELFF. The CDR3 region has the DNA TGTGCCAGCAGTTACTCGAGGACTAGCGGAGATTACACCGGGGAGCTGTTTTTT. The chain uses TRBV6-5 and TRBJ2-2, with 10 bases aligning to TRBD2. This CDR3 is built from 18 residues. Germline-derived CDR1 and CDR2 are MNHEY and SVGAGI. The trim removed 0 bases at V and 3 bases at J, leaving 7 bases unmatched.

This clonotype was counted only a few times. Here the CDR3 reads CSAGRIQGASYNEQFF. CDR3 nucleotides: TGCAGTGCCGGAAGAATACAGGGGGCCTCCTACAATGAGCAGTTCTTC. This chain uses TRBV20-1 with TRBJ2-1; 9 bases agree with TRBD1. The CDR3 spans 16 residues. The germline gives CDR1 DFQATT, CDR2 SNEGSKA (reference sequence). V dropped 6 bases and J dropped 0; count of bases not matched to a gene: 9.

V gene TRBV7-2 combines with J gene TRBJ1-2, with 7 bases fitting TRBD1. The CDR3 runs 15 residues. Losses at the gene ends were 3 bases for V and 0 bases for J; bases not matched to a gene: 4. Germline assignment: CDR1 SGHTA and CDR2 FQGNSA. CDR3 in amino acids: CASSFPGGANYGYTF. CDR3 in DNA: TGTGCCAGCAGCTTCCCAGGGGGAGCTAACTATGGCTACACCTTC.

This chain uses TRBV5-1 with TRBJ2-3; D might be TRBD1 (5 bases). The CDR3 is made up of 15 amino acids. Trimming cost V 4 bases and J 1 base, with 13 bases left between them. CDR1 SGHRS and CDR2 YFSETQ come from the germline V gene. DNA for the CDR3: TGCGCCAGCAGCGGGCAGGGTATGCGCACAGATACGCAGTATTTT. Translating it yields CASSGQGMRTDTQYF.

V usage is TRBV28 and J usage is TRBJ1-6, with D perhaps TRBD1 (5 bases). The ends were cut back, 5 bases at V and 4 bases at J, with 9 bases in the middle. Germline CDR1 MDHEN, CDR2 SYDVKM. The CDR3 covers 14 residues. The CDR3 protein is CASSPGAYNSPLHF. Written as DNA, the CDR3 is TGTGCCAGCAGTCCTGGGGCTTATAATTCACCCCTCCACTTT.

This clonotype was recorded at least ten times. The chain carries TRBV12-3 or TRBV12-4 and TRBJ2-6; no clear D. V was pared by 5 bases and J by 1 base, with 3 bases between. This CDR3 is 13 amino acids long. This chain's CDR3 is CASSISGANVLTF. Written as DNA, the CDR3 is TGTGCCAGCAGTATATCTGGGGCCAACGTCCTGACTTTC.

The chain is built from TRBV28 and TRBJ1-5, with D unresolved. V lost 4 bases, J lost 3 bases, and 10 bases lay in between. This CDR3 spans 14 amino acids. Germline CDR1 and CDR2: MDHEN and SYDVKM. CDR3: CASSSAGNNQPQHF. CDR3 nucleotides: TGTGCCAGCAGTTCGGCCGGGAACAATCAGCCCCAGCATTTT.

J is TRBJ1-1 and V is TRBV7-6; D is unclear. CDR3 size: 14 residues. The V end lost 4 bases, the J end lost 1 base, and 10 bases lay between the germline ends. Germline V gene sequence: CDR1 SGHVS, CDR2 FNYEAQ. CDR3 amino acids: CASSSRRGNTEAFF. CDR3 nucleotide sequence: TGTGCCAGCAGCTCCCGGCGGGGGAACACTGAAGCTTTCTTT.

This rearrangement joins TRBV7-6 to TRBJ2-7, with D maybe TRBD1 (6 bases). Germline-derived CDR1 and CDR2 are SGHVS and FNYEAQ. Between the trimmed V and J ends, which lost 2 bases and 5 bases, there was a span of 16 bases. The CDR3 is 15 amino acids. CDR3 region: CASSLQGLVSDEQYF. In DNA, the CDR3 is TGTGCCAGCAGCTTACAGGGGTTAGTAAGCGACGAGCAGTACTTC.

This clonotype came up once. The chain links TRBV5-1 to TRBJ1-3, with D tentatively TRBD1 (5 bases). The CDR3 spans 16 residues. V gave up 2 bases and J gave up 0 bases, with 12 bases separating them. Germline loops: CDR1 SGHRS, CDR2 YFSETQ. The CDR3 DNA reads as TGCGCCAGCAGCTTCGGGACCGAGAGCTCTGGAAACACCATATATTTT. As protein: CASSFGTESSGNTIYF.

This clonotype was seen many times. The rearrangement links TRBV24-1 to TRBJ2-3, with TRBD2 as a possible D gene (6 bases). CDR1 KGHDR and CDR2 SFDVKD come from the germline V gene. With 4 bases removed from V and 6 bases from J, the gap between germline ends came to 16 bases. The CDR3 loop spans 15 amino acids. CDR3 in DNA: TGTGCCACCAGTGAGCCTAGCGTCCTCGCTGATACGCAGTATTTT. This codes for CATSEPSVLADTQYF.

This clonotype showed up just a few times. The DNA is left out, because the CDR3 cannot be placed on it with certainty; the CDR3 is given as TCRdb lists it. The chain links TRBV7-5 to TRBJ2-2; the table's D call of TRBD1 was not tested on the DNA. TRBV7-5 is annotated as a pseudogene. The CDR3 is made up of 18 amino acids, end residues included. The CDR3 reads CISVPEARRGRNTGELFF.

Notes on this clonotype: With a much larger clone just one base away, this may be a read error. V gene TRBV5-6 combines with J gene TRBJ2-7, with a possible D match to TRBD2 (6 bases). V was pared by 1 base and J by 0 bases, with 11 bases between. This CDR3 region has 15 residues. CDR1 and CDR2 (germline): SGHDT, YYEEEE. DNA for the CDR3: TGTGCCAGCAGCTTGCCTCGCGGGGACTCCTACGAGCAGTACTTC. It translates to CASSLPRGDSYEQYF.

This clonotype was recorded a few times. The V call is TRBV5-4, the J call TRBJ2-3; no definite D call. V was clipped by 4 bases and J by 0 bases, with 6 bases between them. The germline gives CDR1 SGHNT, CDR2 YYREEE (reference sequence). CDR3 length: 13 residues. As DNA, the CDR3 is TGTGCCAGCAGCACACTCAGCACAGATACGCAGTATTTT. This sequence encodes CASSTLSTDTQYF.

The table lists this clonotype with a few counts. The J gene is TRBJ2-1, the V gene TRBV27, with 8 bases that match TRBD2. The CDR3 has 16 residues. Germline CDR1 MNHEY, CDR2 SMNVEV (reference sequence). Unmatched junction bases numbered 4, after V lost 0 bases and J lost 3 bases. The CDR3: CASSLSLAGFYNEQFF. In nucleotides, the CDR3 is TGTGCCAGCAGTTTATCCTTAGCGGGGTTCTACAATGAGCAGTTCTTC.

V is TRBV7-2 and J is TRBJ1-3; D is unclear. The CDR3 covers 14 residues. CDR1 and CDR2 (germline): SGHTA, FQGNSA. V was clipped by 8 bases and J by 0 bases, with 11 bases between them. CDR3 in DNA: TGTGCCAGCCACGCGGGCCACTCTGGAAACACCATATATTTT. Its protein product is CASHAGHSGNTIYF.

This clonotype turned up a few times. V usage is TRBV20-1 and J usage is TRBJ1-2; D ambiguous. This CDR3 comprises 14 residues. Germline CDR1 is DFQATT and CDR2 is SNEGSKA (reference sequence). V was pared by 0 bases and J by 4 bases, with 12 bases between. CDR3 amino acids: CSARDPRNSYGYTF. The CDR3 DNA reads as TGCAGTGCTAGAGATCCAAGGAACTCCTATGGCTACACCTTC.

This clonotype was counted between two and nine times. The V gene is TRBV5-1, the J gene TRBJ1-1; perhaps TRBD1 as D (5 bases). The germline V gene has CDR1 SGHRS and CDR2 YFSETQ. The V and J ends lost 2 bases and 1 base respectively, with 12 bases between them. The CDR3 is made up of 15 amino acids. The CDR3 here is CASSLTTASNTEAFF. DNA for the CDR3: TGCGCCAGCAGCTTAACGACAGCCTCGAACACTGAAGCTTTCTTT.

In its sample, this clonotype was seen a few times. V gene TRBV7-8 combines with J gene TRBJ1-2; D is ambiguous. CDR1 SGHVS and CDR2 FQNEAQ come from the germline V gene. V shed 6 bases and J shed 4 bases, with 18 bases lying between them. The CDR3 spans 15 residues. This chain's CDR3 is CASSYNPQPFYGYTF. As DNA, the CDR3 is TGTGCCAGCAGTTACAACCCACAGCCTTTCTATGGCTACACCTTC.

There are a few counts of this clonotype. The chain joins TRBV11-2 to TRBJ2-7; D gene unclear. CDR3 length: 14 residues. Per the germline V gene, CDR1 is SGHAT and CDR2 is FQNNGV. Trimming pared 6 bases from V and 4 bases from J, leaving 16 bases between. CDR3 amino acids: CASSPSRATYEQYF. CDR3 nucleotide sequence: TGTGCCAGCAGTCCATCCCGGGCCACGTACGAGCAGTACTTC. The entire variable domain, with the rest obtained from reference TRBV11-2 and TRBJ2-7, is as follows: EAGVAQSPRYKIIEKRQSVAFWCNPISGHATLYWYQQILGQGPKLLIQFQNNGVVDDSQLPKDRFSAERLKGVDSTLKIQPAKLEDSAVYLCASSPSRATYEQYFGPGTRLTVT.